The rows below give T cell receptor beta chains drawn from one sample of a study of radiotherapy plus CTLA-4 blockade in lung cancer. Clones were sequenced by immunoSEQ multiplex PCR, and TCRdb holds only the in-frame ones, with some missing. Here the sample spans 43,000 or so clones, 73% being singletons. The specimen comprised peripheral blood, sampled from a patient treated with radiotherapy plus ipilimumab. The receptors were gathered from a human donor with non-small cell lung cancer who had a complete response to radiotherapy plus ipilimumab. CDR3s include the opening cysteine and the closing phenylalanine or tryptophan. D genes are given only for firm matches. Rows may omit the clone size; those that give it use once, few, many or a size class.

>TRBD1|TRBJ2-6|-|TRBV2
TGTGCCAGCAGTCCAGACAGGGCTGGGGCCAACGTCCTGACTTTC
CASSPDRAGANVLTF
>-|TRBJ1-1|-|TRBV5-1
TGCGCCAGCAGCTTGGGGCAGGGGAGCACTGAAGCTTTCTTT
CASSLGQGSTEAFF
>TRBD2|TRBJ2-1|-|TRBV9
TGTGCCAGCAGCGTAGGAGGCGGGAGTAGGGATCGTGAGCAGTTCTTC
CASSVGGGSRDREQFF
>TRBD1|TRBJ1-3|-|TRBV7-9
TGTGCCAGCAGCTCCTCCCACACCGGGACAGTAAGCTCCATATATTTT
CASSSSHTGTVSSIYF
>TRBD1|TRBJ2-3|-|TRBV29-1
TGCAGCGGATCGCCGGGACAGGGGTTTGCAGATACGCAGTATTTT
CSGSPGQGFADTQYF
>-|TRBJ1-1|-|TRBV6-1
TGTGCCAGCAGGGGGGCAGTCACTGAAGCTTTCTTT
CASRGAVTEAFF
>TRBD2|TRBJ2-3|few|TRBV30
TGTGCCTGGAGTGGAGCGGGAGGGCTCGGGGATACGCAGTATTTT
CAWSGAGGLGDTQYF
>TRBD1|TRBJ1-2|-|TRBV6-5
TGTGCCAGCAGTCAGGGGGCTAGGTTCACCTTC
CASSQGARFTF
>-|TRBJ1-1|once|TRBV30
TGTGCCTGGAGTGTAGTCGAGGGAACTGAAGCTTTCTTT
CAWSVVEGTEAFF
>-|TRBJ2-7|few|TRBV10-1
TGCGCCACCTCGTATGTACTATCTTATCTCCGGGGCTCCTACGAGCAGTACTTC
CATSYVLSYLRGSYEQYF
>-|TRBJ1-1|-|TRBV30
TGTGCCTGGAGGCGGGGCGCGGGGGGCAACACTGAAGCTTTCTTT
CAWRRGAGGNTEAFF
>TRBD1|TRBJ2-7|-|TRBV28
TGTGCCAGCAGTTTGGGGACGGGACAGGGGGCCGGGAGGGAGCAGTACTTC
CASSLGTGQGAGREQYF